This T cell receptor beta chain emerged from a study of blood T cell repertoires in COVID-19 (dated by TCRdb to 2018 to 2021). In terms of the full investigation: Samples covering the acute and convalescent phases of COVID-19 were provided by collaborators in the United States, Italy and Spain. The material from the prospective study consisted of cDNA or gDNA derived from T cells, B-cell-depleted T cells, or PBMCs. The dataset comprised deeply sampled blood TCRbeta repertoires from subjects exposed to, actively infected with, or recovered from COVID-19. A freely available public database, intended as a resource for researchers studying the immune response to SARS-CoV-2, is where the repertoires were released. Samples were obtained from the ongoing ImmuneRACE study (first 160 participants) and from approximately 1,200 subjects provided by 6 global collaborators. Sample metadata almost always included a de-identified subject ID, COVID-19 status, age in years and sex. HLA class I and class II types, where available, came from metadata supplied by the sample provider rather than from assay-based typing.

General study outcomes and caveats: The quantity of clinical and demographic metadata differed by source and by participant and was supplied without curation.

The CDR3 holds 15 amino acids from the cysteine to the phenylalanine. The only DNA kept is the CDR3, 45 bases in frame from the first base. A distance of 16 bases separates the germline ends of V and J, which lose 4 bases and 4 bases respectively. CDR1 and CDR2, per the germline V gene (reference sequence), are SGHNT and YYREEE. In the case of this clone: No antigen is known for it. No quality values exist for individual bases; no much larger clone is one base distant.

The collaborating institutions used their own protocols to collect whole blood in K2EDTA tubes. For TCRbeta analysis, collaborators shipped samples in one of three forms: frozen whole blood, isolated PBMCs, or DNA extracted from either of those sample types. TCRbeta CDR3 regions were amplified from genomic DNA by means of the immunoSEQ Assay, a bias-controlled multiplex PCR. The source study handled its data this way. The number of nucleated cells in each sample was estimated by amplification of reference gene primers within the assay. Sequence reads were collapsed and filtered to measure the absolute abundance of every unique TCRbeta CDR3 rearrangement. For each sample, productive Simpson clonality was calculated as the square root of Simpson's diversity index across productive rearrangements. Held by TCRdb, this immuneACCESS table contains in-frame sequences only and omits some clones. Under half of the omission traces to an unresolved V gene where checked; the cause of the rest is unknown. That table gives V, J and clone size, and the DNA gave D and trimming. In all, the sample holds about 78,000 clones, and around nine tenths of those were seen once. The top ten clones comprise roughly 4.5% of the sample.

Rearrangement joined TRBV5-4 to TRBJ2-3; a tentative D match to TRBD2 spans 5 bases. The source is a middle-aged man with active or convalescent COVID-19. Sequencing was performed on peripheral blood. Here is the DNA: TGTGCCAGCAGCGCCAAAACCTACGGGGCAGATACGCAGTATTTT. This codes for CASSAKTYGADTQYF.